These T cell receptor beta chains were read from a single sample in a study of prognosis after radiotherapy for stage I lung cancer. TCRdb re-called the multiplex PCR reads through MiXCR, storing one row per CDR3 protein. The sample has nearly 25,000 distinct CDR3 sequences, approximately 35% seen once. Sequenced here: PBMCs, sampled before or after stereotactic body radiation therapy (not recorded which). These receptors originate from a donor over 45 with non-small cell lung cancer. Each CDR3 is given with its conserved first and last residue. A D gene is named only where the DNA matches it firmly. Clone size is given for some rows only: seen once, a few or many times, or a class if the clone is expanded.

J,size,V,D,CDR3,DNA
TRBJ1-2,many,TRBV19,.,CASSKSTTEDAGYTF,TGTGCCAGTAGTAAATCCACGACAGAGGATGCTGGCTACACCTTC
TRBJ1-2,.,TRBV6-1,.,CASSHPGVYYGYTF,TGTGCCAGCAGCCACCCTGGTGTGTACTATGGCTACACCTTC
TRBJ2-7,once,TRBV24-1,.,CATSARGYEQYF,TGTGCCACCAGTGCCCGGGGCTACGAGCAGTACTTC
TRBJ2-1,.,TRBV25-1,TRBD2,CASSDPHGAGGGRDNEQFF,TGTGCCAGCAGTGATCCTCACGGTGCGGGAGGGGGGAGGGACAATGAGCAGTTCTTC
TRBJ2-1,many,TRBV3-1,TRBD1,CASSQDWWTGRHEQFF,TGTGCCAGCAGCCAAGATTGGTGGACAGGGAGGCATGAGCAGTTCTTC
TRBJ1-6,many,TRBV4-1,.,CASSPKEGRSYNSPLHF,TGCGCCAGCAGCCCTAAAGAGGGACGGAGTTATAATTCACCCCTCCACTTT
TRBJ1-2,many,TRBV24-1,TRBD1,CATSQDRDYGYTF,TGTGCCACCAGCCAGGACAGGGACTATGGCTACACCTTC
TRBJ2-2,many,TRBV5-1,.,CASSLEEWSGELFF,TGCGCCAGCAGCTTGGAGGAGTGGTCCGGGGAGCTGTTTTTT
TRBJ1-2,.,TRBV10-3,.,CAISPLRGYTF,TGTGCCATCAGTCCCCTTCGAGGCTACACCTTC
TRBJ2-7,many,TRBV12-3/TRBV12-4,.,CASSPRGGGLHNYEQYF,TGTGCCAGCAGTCCTAGGGGGGGGGGACTCCACAACTACGAGCAGTACTTC
TRBJ2-2,many,TRBV12-3/TRBV12-4,.,CASRRTYTGELFF,TGTGCCAGCAGACGGACTTACACCGGGGAGCTGTTTTTT
TRBJ2-7,.,TRBV12-3/TRBV12-4,.,CASSLLGGGEQYF,TGTGCCAGCAGTTTGTTAGGGGGTGGCGAGCAGTACTTC
TRBJ1-2,.,TRBV7-9,.,CASSSTADSSANYGYTF,TGTGCCAGCAGCTCTACAGCCGATTCTTCAGCTAACTATGGCTACACCTTC
TRBJ1-3,.,TRBV27,.,CASTGEGLNTIYF,TGTGCCAGCACGGGGGAGGGGCTAAACACCATATATTTT
TRBJ2-3,many,TRBV7-6,.,CASSLGLSTPLDTQYF,TGTGCCAGCAGCTTAGGGCTATCCACGCCCCTAGATACGCAGTATTTT
TRBJ1-2,many,TRBV5-1,TRBD1,CASSSTGTGLYGYTF,TGCGCCAGCAGCTCAACCGGGACAGGGCTCTATGGCTACACCTTC
TRBJ1-1,many,TRBV19,.,CASTDSNLNTEAFF,TGTGCCAGTACGGACAGTAATCTGAACACTGAAGCTTTCTTT
TRBJ2-1,many,TRBV6-1,TRBD2,CASRGGVAGPGEQFF,TGTGCCAGCAGGGGCGGGGTAGCGGGCCCAGGTGAGCAGTTCTTC
TRBJ2-1,many,TRBV18,TRBD2,CASVGTSDEQFF,TGTGCCAGCGTTGGGACTAGCGATGAGCAGTTCTTC
TRBJ2-3,many,TRBV3-1,TRBD1,CASSGLGTGGFSDTQYF,TGTGCCAGCAGCGGACTCGGGACAGGGGGCTTCTCAGATACGCAGTATTTT
TRBJ1-4,many,TRBV20-1,.,CSALSPNEKLFF,TGCAGTGCCCTCTCCCCTAATGAAAAACTGTTTTTT
TRBJ1-5,few,TRBV5-1,.,CASSLAGLGNQPQHF,TGCGCCAGCAGTTTAGCAGGGTTGGGCAATCAGCCCCAGCATTTT
TRBJ2-7,many,TRBV7-9,.,CASSLRTVGLDEQYF,TGTGCCAGCAGCTTAAGGACAGTGGGTTTGGACGAGCAGTACTTC
TRBJ2-3,.,TRBV25-1,TRBD2,CASSLIAGRVADTQYF,TGTGCCAGCAGTCTAATAGCCGGGAGGGTTGCAGATACGCAGTATTTT
TRBJ1-1,many,TRBV7-2,.,CASSLDRANTEAFF,TGTGCCAGCAGCTTAGACAGGGCCAACACTGAAGCTTTCTTT
TRBJ1-2,.,TRBV12-3/TRBV12-4,.,CASSLGSGGNYGYTF,TGTGCCAGCAGTTTGGGTAGCGGGGGGAACTATGGCTACACCTTC
TRBJ2-7,.,TRBV5-1,TRBD1,CASSSGGQGVDEQYF,TGCGCCAGCAGCTCAGGAGGACAGGGGGTCGACGAGCAGTACTTC